The T cell receptor (beta chain) described here comes from a study of glioma-infiltrating T cells. At the level of the study: Blood libraries targeted 4.5- to 10-fold coverage of 900,000 to 1,000,000 T cells.

Using RNA template, CDR3s of TCR alpha and beta were amplified with iRepertoire arm-PCR. TCRdb called the multiplex PCR reads again in MiXCR, with one record for every CDR3 protein. The sample lists around 390,000 distinct CDR3 sequences, roughly two fifths seen once, with 12% in the top ten. This clonotype was seen once. A much larger clone is a single base away; this may be a read error. V lost 8 bases to trimming and J lost 5 bases, with 21 bases between them. CDR3 length: 15 residues. Germline CDR1 is MNHNS and CDR2 is SASEGT. The gene calls are TRBV6-1 and TRBJ2-5; a possible D gene is TRBD2 (6 bases). This clonotype was obtained from a human donor with low-grade glioma or glioblastoma, undergoing nonglioma brain surgery, or in good health (not recorded which). Sequencing input: glioma tissue, nonneoplastic brain tissue, or PBMCs (not recorded which). CDR3 nucleotide sequence: TGTGCCAGCTGCTTAGGAGGGGCCTCAAAGGAGACCCAGTACTTC. Translated: CASCLGGASKETQYF.